This TCR beta chain was profiled in a study of T cell clones after liver transplantation. Study-level findings and limits: Rather than being deleted, graft donor-reactive T cells may have moved into the graft.

Points on this clone: Its specificity is not known.

There are 14 residues in the CDR3. The V segment lost 8 bases and the J segment 6 bases; nucleotides outside the gene matches: 5. Germline CDR1 MNHNS, CDR2 SASEGT. Libraries were prepared by immunoSEQ multiplex PCR; TCRdb keeps only in-frame clonotypes and omits some of them. The sample carries about 120,000 clones, about nine tenths recorded once. The receptor comes from a human patient who received a liver transplant. Some of the T cells might come from the graft donor. The chain links TRBV6-1 to TRBJ2-3, with 13 bases lining up with TRBD2. The material was CD4+ T cells from blood, obtained 12 months after liver transplant. The CDR3 bases are TGTGCCAGCGGGGGACTAGCGGGGAAGGATACGCAGTATTTT. Protein: CASGGLAGKDTQYF.